This entry concerns a single TCR beta chain. Its antigen is currently unknown. This entry is derived from a study of cytomegalovirus exposure and HLA in healthy donors. Study-wide results and limits: Certain indistinguishable V segments, among them TRBV6-2 and TRBV6-3, were excluded. TCR beta chains numbering approximately 150 were designated cytomegalovirus-associated.

The germline CDR1 and CDR2 sequences are SGHDT and YYEEEE. This CDR3 region has 13 residues. With V trimmed by 6 bases and J by 2 bases, 4 bases remained unmatched. PCR employed 60 Vbeta and 13 Jbeta primers. Clones were read by immunoSEQ multiplex PCR, and TCRdb kept only the in-frame ones, dropping some. Here the sample spans roughly 100,000 clones, roughly 15% being singletons. Sequences were obtained from PBMCs. V usage is TRBV5-6 and J usage is TRBJ2-7, with 8 positions matching TRBD1. The sequence derives from a female donor in good health and CMV-seronegative. The CDR3 spells CASIRTGTYEQYF. For the CDR3, the DNA is TGTGCCAGCATCCGGACAGGGACCTACGAGCAGTACTTC.